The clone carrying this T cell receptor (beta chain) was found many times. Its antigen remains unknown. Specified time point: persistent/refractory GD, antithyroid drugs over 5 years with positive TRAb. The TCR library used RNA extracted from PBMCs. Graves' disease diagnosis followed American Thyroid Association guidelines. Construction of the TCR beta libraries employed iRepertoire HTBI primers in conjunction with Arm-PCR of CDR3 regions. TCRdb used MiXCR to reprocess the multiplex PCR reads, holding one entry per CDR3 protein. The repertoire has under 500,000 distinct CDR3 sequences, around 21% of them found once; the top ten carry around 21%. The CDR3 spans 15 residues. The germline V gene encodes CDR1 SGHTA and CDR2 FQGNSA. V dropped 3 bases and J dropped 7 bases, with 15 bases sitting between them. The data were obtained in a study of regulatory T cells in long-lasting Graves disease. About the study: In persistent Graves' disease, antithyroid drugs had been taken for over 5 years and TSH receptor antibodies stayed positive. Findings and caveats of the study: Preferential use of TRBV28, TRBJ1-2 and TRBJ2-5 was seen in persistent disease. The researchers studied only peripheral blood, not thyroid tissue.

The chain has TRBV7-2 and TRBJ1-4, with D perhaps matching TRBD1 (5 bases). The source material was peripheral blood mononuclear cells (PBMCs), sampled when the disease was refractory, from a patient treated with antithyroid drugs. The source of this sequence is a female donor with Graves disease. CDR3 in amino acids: CASSLGDRRGEKLFF. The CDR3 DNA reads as TGTGCCAGCAGCTTGGGGGACCGGCGGGGTGAAAAACTGTTTTTT.